The 19 T cell receptor beta chains below all came from one sample that was sequenced in a study of CD8 T cells in ankylosing spondylitis. A single record per CDR3 protein comes from TCRdb applying MiXCR to the 5' RACE reads. Of around 440,000 distinct CDR3 sequences listed, roughly 15% are singletons. Their antigen targets remain unknown. Study-wide results and caveats: A motif in TCR beta, a set of seven to nine highly homologous variants, appeared characteristic of ankylosing spondylitis blood.

The sample was blood, either unsorted or a sorted T cell fraction (not recorded which). The receptor set was obtained from a male donor with ankylosing spondylitis.

This clonotype came up a few times. V gene TRBV20-1 combines with J gene TRBJ2-3, with 10 positions matching TRBD2. The CDR3 is made up of 15 amino acids. From germline, CDR1 is DFQATT and CDR2 SNEGSKA (reference sequence). The ends lost 4 bases at V and 8 bases at J; junction bases unmatched: 12. The CDR3 is CSAIASGSLVGTQYF. CDR3 sequence (DNA): TGCAGTGCTATTGCTAGCGGGAGTTTGGTGGGTACGCAGTATTTT.

This clonotype appeared many times. This rearrangement joins TRBV11-2 to TRBJ2-1, with unresolved D. The length of the CDR3 is 12 residues. Trimming shortened V by 3 bases and J by 4 bases, and 4 bases separated the two germline ends. Germline V gives CDR1 SGHAT, CDR2 FQNNGV. The CDR3 reads CASSLNYNEQFF. CDR3 nucleotides: TGTGCCAGCAGCTTGAATTACAATGAGCAGTTCTTC.

The chain carries TRBV30 and TRBJ2-1; D might be TRBD1 or TRBD2, each matching 5 bases. This CDR3 is built from 12 residues. Germline-derived CDR1 and CDR2 are GTSNPN and SVGIG (reference sequence). Trimming cost V 0 bases and J 10 bases, with 10 bases left between them. In DNA form, the CDR3 reads TGTGCCTGGAGTGTGAGAGGGGTCGAGCAGTTCTTC. Translated, it gives CAWSVRGVEQFF.

The gene calls are TRBV10-3 and TRBJ1-4; D is undetermined. Germline V gene data show CDR1 as ENHRY and CDR2 as SYGVKD. This CDR3 spans 15 amino acids. The V end lost 2 bases, the J end lost 2 bases, and 9 bases lay between the germline ends. The CDR3 reads CAISEGSITNEKLFF. CDR3 nucleotide sequence: TGTGCCATCAGTGAGGGTTCGATTACTAATGAAAAACTGTTTTTT.

The V gene is TRBV7-2, the J gene TRBJ2-1; maybe TRBD2 (5 bases). Germline loops: CDR1 SGHTA, CDR2 FQGNSA. This CDR3 has 14 amino acids. Deletions cut 0 bases from V and 4 bases from J, with 7 bases between. Written as DNA, the CDR3 is TGTGCCAGCAGCTTAGCGACGGGGTACAATGAGCAGTTCTTC. Its translation: CASSLATGYNEQFF.

The chain couples TRBV28 to TRBJ1-2, with D tentatively TRBD1 (6 bases). CDR1 MDHEN and CDR2 SYDVKM come from the germline V gene. CDR3 length equals 15 residues. Trimming left V 5 bases short and J 2 bases short, with 15 bases between. The CDR3 DNA reads as TGTGCCAGCAGTCCCGGTGTCAGGGGAAACTATGGCTACACCTTC. Translating it yields CASSPGVRGNYGYTF.

The chain couples TRBV20-1 to TRBJ1-5; 10 bases align to TRBD1. V shed 3 bases, J shed 7 bases, and the junction held 9 bases outside the gene matches. The CDR3 totals 15 residues. Germline CDR1 and CDR2: DFQATT and SNEGSKA (reference sequence). For the CDR3, the DNA is TGCAGTGCTAGTAGACAGGGGGCTTCTGGGCAGCCCCAGCATTTT. Residues: CSASRQGASGQPQHF.

This rearrangement joins TRBV6-2 or TRBV6-3 to TRBJ2-3, with D perhaps matching TRBD2 (6 bases). The CDR3 is made up of 16 amino acids. V lost 7 bases, J lost 2 bases, and 19 bases lay in between. CDR1 is MNHEY, CDR2 SVGEGT, per germline. CDR3 region: CASNTPLGGTTDTQYF. CDR3 DNA: TGTGCCAGCAACACTCCTTTAGGAGGGACCACAGATACGCAGTATTTT.

The V gene is TRBV5-1, the J gene TRBJ1-3; D ambiguous. V was clipped by 5 bases and J by 0 bases, with 15 bases between them. The CDR3 is 16 amino acids. Germline loops: CDR1 SGHRS, CDR2 YFSETQ. The CDR3 DNA sequence: TGCGCCAGCAGTCATGGGGAACGACCCTCTGGAAACACCATATATTTT. Translated: CASSHGERPSGNTIYF.

This clonotype showed up just a few times. DNA for the CDR3: TGTGCCAGCAGCTTAGCTAGCGGGGATACGCAGTATTTT. Amino acids: CASSLASGDTQYF. The genes are TRBV7-3 and TRBJ2-3; 8 bases align to TRBD2. The CDR3 has 13 residues. CDR1 SGHTA and CDR2 FQGTGA come from the germline V gene. V gave up 2 bases and J gave up 6 bases; unmatched junction bases: 1.

The table lists this clonotype with a few counts. The chain uses TRBV7-6 and TRBJ2-1; no reliable D call. The CDR3 loop spans 15 amino acids. Per germline, CDR1 SGHVS and CDR2 FNYEAQ. The germline V and J ends were trimmed by 4 bases and 4 bases, with 14 bases remaining between them. The CDR3 is CASSSRLTNYNEQFF. The CDR3 coding sequence is TGTGCCAGCAGCTCCCGACTGACAAATTACAATGAGCAGTTCTTC.

This chain connects TRBV7-2 to TRBJ2-1; 10 bases line up with TRBD2. CDR1 is SGHTA, CDR2 FQGNSA, per germline. After removal of 5 bases from V and 2 bases from J, the junction contained 3 bases not matched to a gene. The CDR3 totals 15 residues. The CDR3 spells CASSKAGGPYNEQFF. The CDR3 coding sequence is TGTGCCAGCAGCAAAGCGGGAGGGCCCTACAATGAGCAGTTCTTC.

The chain is built from TRBV18 and TRBJ2-5; TRBD2 aligns across 8 bases. V was clipped by 3 bases and J by 3 bases; unmatched bases: 12. Germline assignment: CDR1 KGHSH and CDR2 LQKENI. This CDR3 is built from 17 residues. CDR3 in amino acids: CASSPPGGARVKETQYF. CDR3 nucleotide sequence: TGTGCCAGCTCACCTCCGGGGGGGGCGCGGGTGAAAGAGACCCAGTACTTC.

The chain combines TRBV25-1 with TRBJ2-7; 8 nucleotides agree with TRBD1. With 4 bases clipped from V and 10 bases from J, the junction kept 6 bases outside the gene matches. This CDR3 region has 12 residues. Germline CDR1 and CDR2: MGHDK and SYGVNS. This chain's CDR3 is CASSGIDRGQYF. The CDR3 nucleotides read TGTGCCAGCAGTGGCATAGACAGGGGACAGTACTTC.

The chain couples TRBV11-2 to TRBJ1-1; D is perhaps TRBD1 (5 bases). V lost 2 bases, J lost 4 bases, and 17 bases lay in between. The CDR3 runs 16 residues. Germline V gives CDR1 SGHAT, CDR2 FQNNGV. The CDR3 sequence: CASSLWRQGRGTEAFF. The CDR3 nucleotides read TGTGCCAGCAGCTTATGGCGGCAGGGAAGGGGCACTGAAGCTTTCTTT.

The V gene is TRBV20-1, the J gene TRBJ2-1; TRBD1 aligns across 12 bases. Trimming cost V 6 bases and J 0 bases; bases outside gene matches: 15. The CDR3 totals 19 residues. In germline, CDR1 is DFQATT, CDR2 SNEGSKA (reference sequence). CDR3 loop: CSAGTGGAGARSSYNEQFF. The CDR3 bases are TGCAGTGCCGGGACAGGGGGCGCTGGGGCCCGAAGCTCCTACAATGAGCAGTTCTTC.

The chain links TRBV18 to TRBJ1-1, with D maybe TRBD1 (5 bases). This CDR3 region has 12 residues. CDR1 and CDR2 from the germline V gene are KGHSH and LQKENI. Trimming removed 8 bases from V and 7 bases from J, with 14 bases in between. The CDR3: CASTEGTNEAFF. The CDR3 DNA is TGTGCCAGCACGGAAGGGACGAATGAAGCTTTCTTT.

The V and J genes are TRBV6-1 and TRBJ1-3; 11 bases agree with TRBD1. The CDR3 runs 16 residues. Germline CDR1 reads MNHNS; CDR2 reads SASEGT. V lost 6 bases to trimming and J lost 0 bases; unmatched junction nucleotides: 4. CDR3 loop: CASSRDRGTSGNTIYF. The CDR3 DNA follows: TGTGCCAGCAGCCGGGACAGGGGGACCTCTGGAAACACCATATATTTT.

This clonotype was counted between two and nine times. The J gene is TRBJ1-1, the V gene TRBV11-2; weak D call: TRBD1 (5 bases). Trimming shortened V by 4 bases and J by 8 bases, and 11 bases separated the two germline ends. This CDR3 contains 12 residues. Germline V lookup: CDR1 SGHAT, CDR2 FQNNGV. The CDR3 nucleotides read TGTGCCAGCAGCTACCCTGGGGGAGAAGCTTTCTTT. This gives the protein CASSYPGGEAFF.